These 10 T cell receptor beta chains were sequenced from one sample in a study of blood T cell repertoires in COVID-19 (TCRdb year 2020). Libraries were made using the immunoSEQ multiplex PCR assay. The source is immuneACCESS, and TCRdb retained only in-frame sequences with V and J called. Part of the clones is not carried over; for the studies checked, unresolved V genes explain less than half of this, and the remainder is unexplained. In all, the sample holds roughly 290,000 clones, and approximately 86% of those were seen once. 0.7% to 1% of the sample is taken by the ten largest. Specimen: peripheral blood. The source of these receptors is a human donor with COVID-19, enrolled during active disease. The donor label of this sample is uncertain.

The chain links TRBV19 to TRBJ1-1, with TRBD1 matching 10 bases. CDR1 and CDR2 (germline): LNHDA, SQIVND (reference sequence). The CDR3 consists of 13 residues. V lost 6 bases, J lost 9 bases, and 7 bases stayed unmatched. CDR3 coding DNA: TGTGCCAGTAGCGACAGGGGGCAACGCAAAGCTTTCTTT. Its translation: CASSDRGQRKAFF.

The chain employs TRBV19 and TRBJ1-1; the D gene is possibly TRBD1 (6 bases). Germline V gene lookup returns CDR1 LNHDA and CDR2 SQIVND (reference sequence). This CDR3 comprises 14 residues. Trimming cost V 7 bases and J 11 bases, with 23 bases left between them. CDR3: CASIPPRDNSNAFF. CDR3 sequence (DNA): TGTGCCAGTATTCCGCCCCGGGACAATTCTAATGCTTTCTTT.

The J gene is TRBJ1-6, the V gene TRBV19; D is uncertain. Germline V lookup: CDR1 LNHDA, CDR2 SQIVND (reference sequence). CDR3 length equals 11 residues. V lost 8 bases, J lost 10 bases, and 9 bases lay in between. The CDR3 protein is CASEKPSPLHF. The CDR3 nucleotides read TGTGCCAGTGAGAAACCATCACCCCTCCACTTT.

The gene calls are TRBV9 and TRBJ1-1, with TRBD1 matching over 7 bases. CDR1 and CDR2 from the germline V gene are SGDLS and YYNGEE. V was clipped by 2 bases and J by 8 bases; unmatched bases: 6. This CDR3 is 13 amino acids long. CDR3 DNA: TGTGCCAGCAGCGTTGATTTGGGACAGGAAGCTTTCTTT. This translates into CASSVDLGQEAFF.

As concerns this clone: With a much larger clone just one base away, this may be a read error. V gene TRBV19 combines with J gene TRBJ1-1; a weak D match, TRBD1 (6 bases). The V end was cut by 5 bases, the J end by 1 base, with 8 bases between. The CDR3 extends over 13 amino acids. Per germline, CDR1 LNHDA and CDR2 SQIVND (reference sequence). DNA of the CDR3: TGTGCCAGTAGTTCGACAGGGAACACTGAAGCTTTCTTT. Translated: CASSSTGNTEAFF.

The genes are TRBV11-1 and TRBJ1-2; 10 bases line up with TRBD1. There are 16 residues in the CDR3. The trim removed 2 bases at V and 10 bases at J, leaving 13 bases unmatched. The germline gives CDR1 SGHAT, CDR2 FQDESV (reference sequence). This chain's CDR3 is CASSLLSLRDRGDYTF. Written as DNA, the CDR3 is TGTGCCAGCAGCTTACTCAGCCTCCGGGACAGGGGTGACTACACCTTC. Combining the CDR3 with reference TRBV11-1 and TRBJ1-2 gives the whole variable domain EAEVAQSPRYKITEKSQAVAFWCDPISGHATLYWYRQILGQGPELLVQFQDESVVDDSQLPKDRFSAERLKGVDSTLKIQPAELGDSAMYLCASSLLSLRDRGDYTFGSGTRLTVV.

CDR3 in DNA: TGTGCCAGCAGTAGGACAGCTAACTATGGCTACACCTTC. It is translated as CASSRTANYGYTF. The chain joins TRBV6-5 to TRBJ1-2, with TRBD1 as a possible D gene (6 bases). Between the trimmed V and J ends, which lost 5 bases and 0 bases, there was a span of 7 bases. Germline assignment: CDR1 MNHEY and CDR2 SVGAGI. The CDR3 extends over 13 amino acids.

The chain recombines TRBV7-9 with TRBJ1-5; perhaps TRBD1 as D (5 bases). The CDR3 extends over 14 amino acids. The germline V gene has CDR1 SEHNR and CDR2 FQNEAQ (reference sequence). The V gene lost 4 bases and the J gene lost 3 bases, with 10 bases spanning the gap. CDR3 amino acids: CASSWGLNNQPQHF. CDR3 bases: TGTGCCAGCAGCTGGGGCCTGAACAATCAGCCCCAGCATTTT. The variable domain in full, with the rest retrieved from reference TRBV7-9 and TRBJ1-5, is DTGVSQNPRHKITKRGQNVTFRCDPISEHNRLYWYRQTLGQGPEFLTYFQNEAQLEKSRLLSDRFSAERPKGSFSTLEIQRTEQGDSAMYLCASSWGLNNQPQHFGDGTRLSIL.

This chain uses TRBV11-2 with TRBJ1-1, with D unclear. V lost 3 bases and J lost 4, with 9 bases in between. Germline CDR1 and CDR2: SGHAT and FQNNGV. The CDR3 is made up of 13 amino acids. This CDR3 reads CASSFSTPTEAFF. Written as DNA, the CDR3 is TGTGCCAGCAGCTTTTCGACACCCACTGAAGCTTTCTTT.

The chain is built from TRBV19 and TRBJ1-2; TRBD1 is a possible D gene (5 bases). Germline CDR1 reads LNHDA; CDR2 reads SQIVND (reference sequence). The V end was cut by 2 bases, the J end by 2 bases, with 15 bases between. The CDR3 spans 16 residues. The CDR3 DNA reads TGTGCCAGTAGTATAAGGGGAGGGAATCGAAACTATGGCTACACCTTC. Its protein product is CASSIRGGNRNYGYTF.